What follows are 31 T cell receptor beta chains derived from one specimen sequenced in a study of blood T cell repertoires in COVID-19. Produced via immunoSEQ multiplex PCR; TCRdb's table is partial and in-frame only. This table holds 90,000 to 120,000 clones, 80% to 95% found once. Sample: peripheral blood. The source of these receptors is a man aged 60 to 75 with acute or convalescent COVID-19.

This chain connects TRBV9 to TRBJ2-1; no firm D call. The CDR3 runs 15 residues. V was trimmed by 1 base and J by 3 bases, leaving 11 bases between them. Germline V CDR1 and CDR2: SGDLS, YYNGEE. The CDR3 spells CASSVQLFDYNEQFF. The CDR3 nucleotides are TGTGCCAGCAGCGTACAACTTTTCGACTACAATGAGCAGTTCTTC.

V and J are TRBV2 and TRBJ1-1; D is uncertain. The length of the CDR3 is 15 residues. CDR1 is SNHLY and CDR2 is FYNNEI in the germline V gene. The germline V and J ends were trimmed by 10 bases and 0 bases, with 18 bases remaining between them. The CDR3 sequence: CATPAEGQLNTEAFF. The CDR3 DNA reads as TGTGCCACTCCCGCGGAGGGTCAGCTGAACACTGAAGCTTTCTTT.

The CDR3 reads CASRLLSTGELFF. CDR3 DNA: TGTGCCAGTAGGTTACTATCCACCGGGGAGCTGTTTTTT. V is TRBV19 and J is TRBJ2-2; D gene uncertain. Trimming shortened V by 6 bases and J by 4 bases, and 9 bases separated the two germline ends. Germline lookup yields CDR1 LNHDA and CDR2 SQIVND (reference sequence). The CDR3 is 13 amino acids.

The rearrangement joins TRBV27 to TRBJ2-3; 12 nucleotides match TRBD2. The V gene's germline CDR1 is MNHEY and CDR2 SMNVEV (reference sequence). V lost 5 bases and J lost 5; bases outside the gene matches: 8. CDR3 length: 16 amino acids. CDR3 loop: CASSRLAGGRQDTQYF. The CDR3 DNA is TGTGCCAGCAGTCGTCTAGCGGGAGGGAGACAAGATACGCAGTATTTT.

This chain links TRBV18 with TRBJ2-6; 7 positions match TRBD1. This CDR3 comprises 17 residues. Trimming cost V 3 bases and J 4 bases; bases outside gene matches: 9. CDR1 and CDR2 (germline): KGHSH, LQKENI. The CDR3 coding sequence is TGTGCCAGCTCACCGGAGACAGGGCAGTCGGGGGCCAACGTCCTGACTTTC. Residues: CASSPETGQSGANVLTF.

This chain connects TRBV28 to TRBJ1-1, with 10 bases identical to TRBD1. Germline loops: CDR1 MDHEN, CDR2 SYDVKM. The CDR3 has 15 amino acids. V shed 6 bases, J shed 5 bases, and the junction held 9 bases outside the gene matches. CDR3 sequence reads: CASSIPGQGSTEAFF. CDR3 nucleotides: TGTGCCAGCAGCATACCGGGACAGGGGTCAACTGAAGCTTTCTTT.

This chain links TRBV11-2 with TRBJ1-2; TRBD1 matches at 8 bases. V shed 5 bases, J shed 3 bases, and the junction held 2 bases outside the gene matches. The CDR3 runs 13 residues. From germline, CDR1 is SGHAT and CDR2 FQNNGV. CDR3 region: CASSPDRDYGYTF. The CDR3 DNA reads TGTGCCAGCAGCCCGGACAGGGACTATGGCTACACCTTC.

CDR3 nucleotide sequence: TGTGCCAGCAGCCCAAGGGGGGGTTCCGCCTACAATGAGCAGTTCTTC. It translates to CASSPRGGSAYNEQFF. The chain recombines TRBV7-3 with TRBJ2-1; D is possibly TRBD2 (7 bases). V dropped 5 bases and J dropped 2 bases, with 16 bases sitting between them. Germline CDR1 is SGHTA and CDR2 is FQGTGA. This CDR3 region has 16 residues.

The genes are TRBV19 and TRBJ2-1; weak D call: TRBD2 (6 bases). The CDR3 spans 13 residues. Germline CDR1 LNHDA, CDR2 SQIVND (reference sequence). The V end was cut by 3 bases, the J end by 8 bases, with 11 bases between. Written as DNA, the CDR3 is TGTGCCAGTAGTATGCGGGGAAAGGATGAGCAGTTCTTC. Translated: CASSMRGKDEQFF.

The CDR3 nucleotides are TGTGCCACCAGCAGAGATCGGAGCTCGGGCAATCAGCCCCAGCATTTT. Protein: CATSRDRSSGNQPQHF. The chain recombines TRBV15 with TRBJ1-5; no firm D call. This CDR3 spans 16 amino acids. CDR1 and CDR2 from the germline V gene are LNHNV and YYDKDF (reference sequence). The V gene lost 0 bases and the J gene lost 2 bases, with 11 bases spanning the gap.

The V gene is TRBV21-1, the J gene TRBJ2-3; TRBD2, as called in the table, went unchecked against the DNA. TRBV21-1 is termed a pseudogene. CDR3 length: 17 residues. CDR3 sequence reads: CASSNGWRREGQDTQYF. CDR3 bases: TGTGCCAGCAGCAACGGGTGGCGGCGGGAGGGGCAAGATACGCAGTATTTT.

The chain has TRBV5-8 and TRBJ2-7; 7 nucleotides agree with TRBD1. The CDR3 runs to 15 residues. Germline V gives CDR1 SGHTS, CDR2 YDEGEE. Trimming at V came to 0 bases and at J to 4 bases, leaving 7 bases not matched to a gene. Written as DNA, the CDR3 is TGTGCCAGCAGCTTGGGGGACAGCGGACTGTACGAGCAGTACGTC. This codes for CASSLGDSGLYEQYV.

The rearrangement uses TRBV5-8 and TRBJ2-1; 13 bases are shared with TRBD2. V trimming: 4 bases; J trimming: 5 bases; junction bases outside the gene matches: 3. The length of the CDR3 is 15 residues. Germline values: CDR1 SGHTS, CDR2 YDEGEE. DNA for the CDR3: TGTGCCAGCAGCGGGGGACTAGCGGGAAACAATGAGCAGTTCTTC. It yields the protein CASSGGLAGNNEQFF. The whole variable domain, remainder taken from reference TRBV5-8 and TRBJ2-1, is EAGVTQSPTHLIKTRGQQATLRCSPISGHTSVYWYQQALGLGLQFLLWYDEGEERNRGNFPPRFSGRQFPNYSSELNVNALELEDSALYLCASSGGLAGNNEQFFGPGTRLTVL.

The chain couples TRBV19 to TRBJ1-2; D gene ambiguous. The CDR3 is 13 residues long. Trimming pared 3 bases from V and 8 bases from J, leaving 13 bases between. Germline-derived CDR1 and CDR2 are LNHDA and SQIVND (reference sequence). CDR3 DNA sequence: TGTGCCAGTAGTATCCCCGGGGAAGGGGGCTACACCTTC. It codes for CASSIPGEGGYTF.

The genes are TRBV11-2 and TRBJ2-1; 12 positions agree with TRBD2. V shed 7 bases and J 2 bases; nucleotides not matched to a gene: 3. CDR3 length: 15 amino acids. Germline CDR1 reads SGHAT; CDR2 reads FQNNGV. The CDR3, as DNA: TGTGCCAGCACCGGACTAGCGGGGCCCTACAATGAGCAGTTCTTC. It is translated as CASTGLAGPYNEQFF. Full variable domain (missing parts from reference TRBV11-2 and TRBJ2-1): EAGVAQSPRYKIIEKRQSVAFWCNPISGHATLYWYQQILGQGPKLLIQFQNNGVVDDSQLPKDRFSAERLKGVDSTLKIQPAKLEDSAVYLCASTGLAGPYNEQFFGPGTRLTVL.

CDR3 coding DNA: TGTGCCAGCAGTTACTCGGCGTCGCTAGCGGGACGGGAGCTGTTTTTT. Translated, it gives CASSYSASLAGRELFF. V usage is TRBV6-5 and J usage is TRBJ2-2, with 9 bases matching TRBD2. CDR1 is MNHEY, CDR2 SVGAGI, per germline. The CDR3 has 16 residues. Losses at the gene ends were 0 bases for V and 9 bases for J; bases not matched to a gene: 8.

This chain joins TRBV14 and TRBJ1-1; D is uncertain. CDR3 length: 12 amino acids. Germline CDR1 SGHDN, CDR2 FVKESK. V was clipped by 4 bases and J by 9 bases, with 12 bases between them. CDR3 nucleotide sequence: TGTGCCAGCAGCCCCCCCGGTCGCCAAGCTTTCTTT. Translation: CASSPPGRQAFF.

The chain carries TRBV9 and TRBJ2-7; 10 nucleotides line up with TRBD1. This CDR3 spans 15 amino acids. Germline V CDR1 and CDR2: SGDLS, YYNGEE. Trimming took 3 bases from V and 7 from J; bases not matched to a gene: 10. The CDR3 region has the DNA TGTGCCAGCAGCGCCCCCGGGACAGGGGAAGGAGAGCAGTACTTC. This codes for CASSAPGTGEGEQYF.

V gene TRBV5-1 combines with J gene TRBJ1-5, with 8 bases identical to TRBD1. V lost 0 bases to trimming and J lost 1 base; unmatched junction nucleotides: 12. The CDR3 consists of 19 residues. CDR1 SGHRS and CDR2 YFSETQ come from the germline V gene. DNA of the CDR3: TGCGCCAGCAGCTTGGTCACTAGTTGGACAGGGATCAGCAATCAGCCCCAGCATTTT. It is translated as CASSLVTSWTGISNQPQHF.

This clone has more than one count but fewer than ten. The chain couples TRBV5-6 to TRBJ2-5; perhaps TRBD1 as D (6 bases). This CDR3 is 15 amino acids long. Germline assignment: CDR1 SGHDT and CDR2 YYEEEE. With 3 bases removed from V and 0 bases from J, the gap between germline ends came to 12 bases. The CDR3 nucleotides read TGTGCCAGCAGCTCTTCCAGGGGCAACCAAGAGACCCAGTACTTC. This translates into CASSSSRGNQETQYF.

The rearrangement joins TRBV5-1 to TRBJ2-1; D is undetermined. V was trimmed by 6 bases and J by 4 bases, leaving 5 bases between them. Germline V gene lookup returns CDR1 SGHRS and CDR2 YFSETQ. CDR3 length: 11 amino acids. The CDR3 loop is CASTNYNEQFF. The CDR3 bases are TGCGCCAGCACCAATTACAATGAGCAGTTCTTC.

This chain connects TRBV2 to TRBJ2-3, with a weak D call TRBD1 (5 bases). CDR1 SNHLY and CDR2 FYNNEI come from the germline V gene. V dropped 3 bases and J dropped 1 base, with 11 bases sitting between them. This CDR3 has 15 residues. Here the CDR3 DNA reads TGTGCCAGCAGTGAGGGGCAGGTCCGCACAGATACGCAGTATTTT. As protein: CASSEGQVRTDTQYF. Variable domain in full (rest from reference TRBV2 and TRBJ2-3): EPEVTQTPSHQVTQMGQEVILRCVPISNHLYFYWYRQILGQKVEFLVSFYNNEISEKSEIFDDQFSVERPDGSNFTLKIRSTKLEDSAMYFCASSEGQVRTDTQYFGPGTRLTVL.

The V call is TRBV24-1, the J call TRBJ1-4; no firm D call. Germline CDR1 is KGHDR and CDR2 is SFDVKD. CDR3 size: 13 residues. Trimming removed 2 bases from V and 8 bases from J, with 8 bases in between. CDR3 in amino acids: CATSDSDMEKLFF. The CDR3 DNA reads as TGTGCCACCAGTGATTCCGACATGGAAAAACTGTTTTTT.

This rearrangement joins TRBV9 to TRBJ1-6; 11 positions agree with TRBD1. CDR1 SGDLS and CDR2 YYNGEE come from the germline V gene. The CDR3 extends over 16 amino acids. V lost 4 bases and J lost 5; bases outside the gene matches: 5. The CDR3 loop is CASSLGQGANNSPLHF. The CDR3 DNA reads TGTGCCAGCAGCCTCGGACAGGGGGCTAATAATTCACCCCTCCACTTT.

The V call is TRBV5-1, the J call TRBJ2-2; D is perhaps TRBD2 (5 bases). The V gene's germline CDR1 is SGHRS and CDR2 YFSETQ. This CDR3 spans 15 amino acids. V was clipped by 3 bases and J by 3 bases, with 12 bases between them. CDR3 nucleotide sequence: TGCGCCAGCAGCTCCGACTACCTCGACACCGGGGAGCTGTTTTTT. Translation: CASSSDYLDTGELFF. Based on the CDR3 plus reference TRBV5-1 and TRBJ2-2, the full variable domain is KAGVTQTPRYLIKTRGQQVTLSCSPISGHRSVSWYQQTPGQGLQFLFEYFSETQRNKGNFPGRFSGRQFSNSRSEMNVSTLELGDSALYLCASSSDYLDTGELFFGEGSRLTVL.

The genes are TRBV21-1 and TRBJ2-7; the DNA was not used to check the table's D call, TRBD2. TRBV21-1 is listed as a pseudogene. The CDR3 covers 12 residues. In DNA form, the CDR3 reads TGTGCCAGCAGCAACCCGGTTAACGAGCAGTACGTC. It translates to CASSNPVNEQYV.

V is TRBV6-1 and J is TRBJ1-1; 8 nucleotides match TRBD1. The CDR3 has 16 amino acids. The V gene's germline CDR1 is MNHNS and CDR2 SASEGT. The trim removed 2 bases at V and 4 bases at J, leaving 9 bases unmatched. CDR3 sequence: CASSEQGAAPGTEAFF. The CDR3 DNA follows: TGTGCCAGCAGTGAACAGGGGGCGGCCCCAGGCACTGAAGCTTTCTTT.

The V gene is TRBV30, the J gene TRBJ2-6; D is unresolved. The V and J ends lost 5 bases and 0 bases respectively, with 11 bases between them. The germline V gene encodes CDR1 GTSNPN and CDR2 SVGIG (reference sequence). CDR3 length: 15 residues. CDR3 DNA: TGTGCCTGGCAGGCTCCGAGCTCTGGGGCCAACGTCCTGACTTTC. Protein: CAWQAPSSGANVLTF.

The chain carries TRBV30 and TRBJ2-6, with D maybe TRBD1 (5 bases). The germline V gene encodes CDR1 GTSNPN and CDR2 SVGIG (reference sequence). The CDR3 runs 16 residues. Deletions cut 7 bases from V and 0 bases from J, with 16 bases between. The CDR3 here is CASTDSVLSGANVLTF. The CDR3 nucleotides are TGTGCCTCGACAGACAGTGTTCTCTCTGGGGCCAACGTCCTGACTTTC.

This chain uses TRBV28 with TRBJ2-5, with D possibly matching TRBD1 (5 bases). In germline, CDR1 is MDHEN, CDR2 SYDVKM. V lost 11 bases to trimming and J lost 1 base, with 17 bases between them. The CDR3 loop spans 14 amino acids. DNA of the CDR3: TGTGCCCGCAACAAGAAGGGGATCCAAGAGACCCAGTACTTC. It specifies CARNKKGIQETQYF.

The V and J genes are TRBV24-1 and TRBJ1-5, with D maybe TRBD1 (5 bases). V was trimmed by 5 bases and J by 9 bases, leaving 19 bases between them. This CDR3 has 15 residues. Germline V gene lookup returns CDR1 KGHDR and CDR2 SFDVKD. The CDR3 spells CATSVPLTRGGPQHF. CDR3 sequence (DNA): TGTGCCACCAGTGTCCCCCTTACTCGGGGGGGGCCCCAGCATTTT.